The clone carrying this T cell receptor beta chain appeared many times. With 8 bases removed from V and 1 base from J, the gap between germline ends came to 11 bases. The CDR3 covers 13 residues. The V gene's germline CDR1 is ENHRY and CDR2 SYGVKD. The TCR beta CDR3 regions underwent amplification using RNA transcripts as the source. The HTBI primer set drove a first-round RT-PCR of the TCR CDR3. TCRdb re-called the multiplex PCR reads with MiXCR, one entry per CDR3 protein. The sample records approximately 720,000 distinct CDR3 sequences, around a sixth being singletons. These data belong to a study of T cells in Graves' hyperthyroidism and ophthalmopathy. PBMCs were obtained from 10 ml fresh peripheral blood.

Source material: blood. The receptor's source is a woman between 45 and 65 years old with Graves' hyperthyroidism that later progressed to Graves' ophthalmopathy. V and J are TRBV10-3 and TRBJ2-5; D gene unclear. CDR3 amino acids: CAIRIEAQETQYF. Written as DNA, the CDR3 is TGTGCCATCCGTATCGAGGCCCAAGAGACCCAGTACTTC.